Below, 31 T cell receptor beta chains from the same sample are listed, as sequenced in a study of CD8 T cells in Susac syndrome. Reverse transcription of roughly 0.45 to 1 ug RNA was performed with random hexamers. Using its own MiXCR run on the immunoSEQ multiplex PCR reads, TCRdb lists one record per CDR3 protein. The sample consists of 130,000 or so distinct CDR3 sequences, about 94% of them appearing once. The sample was CD8+ T cells from PBMCs. The receptors come from a human donor with Susac syndrome.

This clonotype came up once. V usage is TRBV20-1 and J usage is TRBJ1-1, with TRBD1 matching over 8 bases. Germline CDR1 DFQATT, CDR2 SNEGSKA (reference sequence). The junction had 5 bases not matched to a gene; V was cut back by 2 bases and J by 0 bases. The CDR3 totals 15 residues. The CDR3 DNA sequence: TGCAGTGCTAGACTACTGGACAGGGTGAACACTGAAGCTTTCTTT. This codes for CSARLLDRVNTEAFF.

The chain employs TRBV9 and TRBJ2-1, with D tentatively TRBD2 (5 bases). V lost 0 bases to trimming and J lost 8 bases, with 12 bases between them. The CDR3 length is 14 residues. In germline, CDR1 is SGDLS, CDR2 YYNGEE. The CDR3 here is CASSVGGSGYEQFF. The DNA for the CDR3 is TGTGCCAGCAGCGTAGGAGGGTCCGGCTATGAGCAGTTCTTC. Filled out from reference TRBV9 and TRBJ2-1, the complete variable domain reads DSGVTQTPKHLITATGQRVTLRCSPRSGDLSVYWYQQSLDQGLQFLIQYYNGEERAKGNILERFSAQQFPDLHSELNLSSLELGDSALYFCASSVGGSGYEQFFGPGTRLTVL.

This sequence joins TRBV5-6 and TRBJ2-5, with D perhaps matching TRBD2 (6 bases). V was trimmed by 1 base and J by 7 bases, leaving 11 bases between them. The CDR3 runs to 13 residues. Germline CDR1 reads SGHDT; CDR2 reads YYEEEE. Here the CDR3 reads CASSLTPGGTQYF. Written as DNA, the CDR3 is TGTGCCAGCAGCTTGACTCCCGGGGGGACCCAGTACTTC.

The V call is TRBV19, the J call TRBJ2-1; D might be TRBD2 (6 bases). This CDR3 contains 15 residues. Trimming took off 7 bases at V and 3 bases at J, with 16 bases between the two ends. CDR1 is LNHDA, CDR2 SQIVND, per germline (reference sequence). CDR3 in amino acids: CASIPRGGIYNEQFF. The CDR3 nucleotides are TGTGCCAGTATTCCTAGGGGCGGGATCTACAATGAGCAGTTCTTC.

This CDR3 reads CASSLPTGSSGANVLTF. CDR3 in DNA: TGTGCCAGCAGCTTGCCGACAGGTTCCTCTGGGGCCAACGTCCTGACTTTC. V and J are TRBV7-9 and TRBJ2-6; maybe TRBD1 (6 bases). V was clipped by 3 bases and J by 0 bases, with 12 bases between them. CDR1 is SEHNR and CDR2 is FQNEAQ in the germline V gene (reference sequence). The CDR3 spans 17 residues.

The chain is built from TRBV30 and TRBJ1-4; possible D gene TRBD1, 5 bases. The germline V gene encodes CDR1 GTSNPN and CDR2 SVGIG (reference sequence). The CDR3 runs 16 residues. Trimming took off 2 bases at V and 0 bases at J, with 13 bases between the two ends. The CDR3 loop is CAWSKTLQATNEKLFF. The CDR3 DNA reads TGTGCCTGGAGTAAAACTCTACAGGCAACTAATGAAAAACTGTTTTTT.

The rearrangement joins TRBV27 to TRBJ1-6; D may be TRBD1 (5 bases). CDR3 length equals 15 residues. V lost 7 bases to trimming and J lost 8 bases, with 18 bases between them. Germline CDR1 reads MNHEY; CDR2 reads SMNVEV (reference sequence). This CDR3 reads CASKLQGGNYSPLHF. In DNA, the CDR3 is TGTGCCAGCAAACTGCAGGGAGGTAATTATTCACCCCTCCACTTT.

The chain's CDR3 is CSVRPGAASQYF. CDR3 bases: TGCAGCGTAAGACCGGGAGCAGCATCGCAGTATTTT. V gene TRBV29-1 combines with J gene TRBJ2-3; tentatively, D is TRBD2 (6 bases). CDR3 length: 12 residues. The V gene lost 6 bases and the J gene lost 10 bases, with 17 bases spanning the gap. CDR1 and CDR2 from the germline V gene are SQVTM and ANQGSEA.

V and J are TRBV13 and TRBJ2-6; 7 bases align to TRBD1. CDR3 length equals 15 residues. The germline CDR1 and CDR2 sequences are PRHDT and FYEKMQ (reference sequence). The J segment lost 5 bases and the V segment lost 5 bases, leaving 6 bases of the junction unmatched. CDR3 sequence (DNA): TGTGCCAGCAGCACCAGGGACAGCCGGGCCAACGTCCTGACTTTC. Protein: CASSTRDSRANVLTF.

The chain uses TRBV7-9 and TRBJ2-3; unclear D gene. CDR3 size: 14 residues. Trimming pared 3 bases from V and 2 bases from J, leaving 9 bases between. CDR1 and CDR2 from the germline V gene are SEHNR and FQNEAQ (reference sequence). The CDR3 spells CASSFPENTDTQYF. DNA for the CDR3: TGTGCCAGCAGCTTCCCAGAAAACACAGATACGCAGTATTTT.

The chain employs TRBV9 and TRBJ1-5; no clear D. The length of the CDR3 is 15 residues. CDR1 is SGDLS, CDR2 YYNGEE, per germline. The V and J ends lost 0 bases and 3 bases respectively, with 10 bases between them. CDR3 bases: TGTGCCAGCAGCGTAGGTTCAGCTACCAATCAGCCCCAGCATTTT. Translation: CASSVGSATNQPQHF. Filled out from reference TRBV9 and TRBJ1-5, the complete variable domain reads DSGVTQTPKHLITATGQRVTLRCSPRSGDLSVYWYQQSLDQGLQFLIQYYNGEERAKGNILERFSAQQFPDLHSELNLSSLELGDSALYFCASSVGSATNQPQHFGDGTRLSIL.

The rearrangement uses TRBV9 and TRBJ2-7; D is possibly TRBD2 (5 bases). The V gene lost 4 bases and the J gene lost 7 bases, with 12 bases spanning the gap. The CDR3 is 12 residues long. The germline V gene encodes CDR1 SGDLS and CDR2 YYNGEE. The CDR3 reads CASSPRSGEQYF. DNA of the CDR3: TGTGCCAGCAGCCCCCGTTCGGGGGAGCAGTACTTC.

The chain is built from TRBV24-1 and TRBJ2-7; D is perhaps TRBD1 (6 bases). V was clipped by 0 bases and J by 2 bases, with 7 bases between them. This CDR3 is built from 14 residues. Per the germline V gene, CDR1 is KGHDR and CDR2 is SFDVKD. The CDR3 spells CATSDLHRAYEQYF. CDR3 bases: TGTGCCACCAGTGATTTGCACAGGGCCTACGAGCAGTACTTC.

J is TRBJ1-6 and V is TRBV3-1, with 7 bases identical to TRBD1. This CDR3 contains 20 residues. The junction had 14 bases not matched to a gene; V was cut back by 3 bases and J by 0 bases. Germline V gene data show CDR1 as LGHDT and CDR2 as YNNKEL (reference sequence). The CDR3 loop is CASSQTGFPSLSSYNSPLHF. CDR3 DNA sequence: TGTGCCAGCAGCCAGACAGGGTTTCCCTCTTTGAGCTCCTATAATTCACCCCTCCACTTT. Looking up the rest from reference TRBV3-1 and TRBJ1-6 gives the full variable domain: DTAVSQTPKYLVTQMGNDKSIKCEQNLGHDTMYWYKQDSKKFLKIMFSYNNKELIINETVPNRFSPKSPDKAHLNLHINSLELGDSAVYFCASSQTGFPSLSSYNSPLHFGNGTRLTVT.

The chain joins TRBV11-2 to TRBJ1-5; D possibly corresponds to TRBD1 (5 bases). The CDR3 sequence is 15 residues long. The V and J ends lost 4 bases and 2 bases respectively, with 12 bases between them. Germline assignment: CDR1 SGHAT and CDR2 FQNNGV. The CDR3: CASSWGRGGNQPQHF. DNA of the CDR3: TGTGCCAGCAGCTGGGGCCGCGGGGGCAATCAGCCCCAGCATTTT.

This chain uses TRBV9 with TRBJ2-5; D ambiguous. The V gene lost 0 bases and the J gene lost 0 bases, with 15 bases spanning the gap. Germline V gene sequence: CDR1 SGDLS, CDR2 YYNGEE. The CDR3 is 17 residues long. The CDR3 DNA is TGTGCCAGCAGCGTAGTTCCGTCTAAGACGTACCAAGAGACCCAGTACTTC. Protein: CASSVVPSKTYQETQYF. Together with reference TRBV9 and TRBJ2-5, the CDR3 gives the full variable domain: DSGVTQTPKHLITATGQRVTLRCSPRSGDLSVYWYQQSLDQGLQFLIQYYNGEERAKGNILERFSAQQFPDLHSELNLSSLELGDSALYFCASSVVPSKTYQETQYFGPGTRLLVL.

This chain uses TRBV16 with TRBJ1-5; TRBD1 aligns across 7 bases. CDR3 length: 15 amino acids. The germline V gene encodes CDR1 KGHSY and CDR2 FQNENV. With V trimmed by 2 bases and J by 0 bases, 1 base remained unmatched. CDR3 coding DNA: TGTGCCAGCAGCCAAAGGACAGGTAGCAATCAGCCCCAGCATTTT. Its protein is CASSQRTGSNQPQHF.

This chain joins TRBV6-5 and TRBJ1-6; D gene unclear. V lost 6 bases and J lost 7, with 10 bases in between. CDR3 length: 13 residues. CDR1 is MNHEY and CDR2 is SVGAGI in the germline V gene. CDR3 residues: CASSPGPNSPLHF. The CDR3 DNA reads TGTGCCAGCAGCCCCGGTCCAAATTCACCCCTCCACTTT.

The chain has TRBV13 and TRBJ2-1, with no clear D. V dropped 5 bases and J dropped 6 bases, with 11 bases sitting between them. The CDR3 length is 13 residues. Germline-derived CDR1 and CDR2 are PRHDT and FYEKMQ (reference sequence). Here the CDR3 reads CASSHGEANEQFF. The CDR3 DNA sequence: TGTGCCAGCAGCCATGGGGAAGCCAATGAGCAGTTCTTC. The full variable domain, in which reference TRBV13 and TRBJ2-1 provide the parts outside the CDR3, is AAGVIQSPRHLIKEKRETATLKCYPIPRHDTVYWYQQGPGQDPQFLISFYEKMQSDKGSIPDRFSAQQFSDYHSELNMSSLELGDSALYFCASSHGEANEQFFGPGTRLTVL.

This chain links TRBV6-1 with TRBJ2-7; D gene uncertain. V was clipped by 4 bases and J by 0 bases, with 10 bases between them. Germline lookup yields CDR1 MNHNS and CDR2 SASEGT. The CDR3 sequence is 14 residues long. The CDR3 DNA reads as TGTGCCAGCAGTGGATTAGCTTTCTCCTACGAGCAGTACTTC. Translation gives CASSGLAFSYEQYF.

The chain has TRBV3-1 and TRBJ1-1, with D hard to call. Trimming removed 0 bases from V and 4 bases from J, with 6 bases in between. The CDR3 spans 13 residues. Per the germline V gene, CDR1 is LGHDT and CDR2 is YNNKEL (reference sequence). CDR3 amino acids: CASSQENPTEAFF. The DNA of the CDR3 is TGTGCCAGCAGCCAAGAGAATCCCACTGAAGCTTTCTTT. The full variable domain, its missing parts supplied by reference TRBV3-1 and TRBJ1-1, is DTAVSQTPKYLVTQMGNDKSIKCEQNLGHDTMYWYKQDSKKFLKIMFSYNNKELIINETVPNRFSPKSPDKAHLNLHINSLELGDSAVYFCASSQENPTEAFFGQGTRLTVV.

In its sample, this clonotype was seen once. The chain links TRBV18 to TRBJ1-1, with TRBD1 identical over 8 bases. V dropped 6 bases and J dropped 3; count of bases not matched to a gene: 6. CDR3 length: 14 residues. The V gene's germline CDR1 is KGHSH and CDR2 LQKENI. The CDR3, as DNA: TGTGCCAGCTCCCTGACAGGGGTGGACACTGAAGCTTTCTTT. It is translated as CASSLTGVDTEAFF.

CDR3 region: CASSPTLSQGANTGELFF. CDR3 in DNA: TGTGCCAGCAGTCCAACCCTCTCACAGGGGGCGAACACCGGGGAGCTGTTTTTT. The V gene is TRBV27, the J gene TRBJ2-2, with 8 bases aligning to TRBD1. The V and J ends lost 5 bases and 0 bases, in that order; junction bases with no gene match: 11. The CDR3 extends over 18 amino acids. From germline, CDR1 is MNHEY and CDR2 SMNVEV (reference sequence).

The chain carries TRBV29-1 and TRBJ2-1; the D call may be TRBD1 or TRBD2 (5 bases each). V was pared by 7 bases and J by 0 bases, with 10 bases between. The CDR3 consists of 13 residues. Germline lookup yields CDR1 SQVTM and CDR2 ANQGSEA. The CDR3 spells CSGGTASYNEQFF. CDR3 coding DNA: TGCAGCGGGGGGACGGCCTCCTACAATGAGCAGTTCTTC.

The chain links TRBV25-1 to TRBJ1-2, with 7 bases matching TRBD1. The CDR3 sequence is 15 residues long. Trimming removed 1 base from V and 8 bases from J; junction bases left unmatched: 10. The germline V gene encodes CDR1 MGHDK and CDR2 SYGVNS. The CDR3 region has the DNA TGTGCCAGCAGTGAATTCGTCTCCAGGGGGAGAGGCTACACCTTC. Protein: CASSEFVSRGRGYTF.

This chain uses TRBV28 with TRBJ1-2; D is perhaps TRBD1 (5 bases). The CDR3 length is 13 residues. The germline V and J ends were trimmed by 4 bases and 4 bases, with 10 bases remaining between them. The V gene's germline CDR1 is MDHEN and CDR2 SYDVKM. CDR3 loop: CASSSQVFYGYTF. CDR3 bases: TGTGCCAGCAGTTCACAGGTCTTCTATGGCTACACCTTC.

This clonotype has just one count. The chain employs TRBV19 and TRBJ1-5, with D possibly being TRBD1 (5 bases). V was shortened by 5 bases and J by 1 base, with 12 bases between the two germline ends. Germline CDR1 LNHDA, CDR2 SQIVND (reference sequence). The CDR3 has 15 amino acids. The CDR3 is CASSALRQSNQPQHF. The DNA of the CDR3 is TGTGCCAGTAGTGCTCTGAGACAGAGCAATCAGCCCCAGCATTTT. The variable domain in full, completed from reference TRBV19 and TRBJ1-5, reads DGGITQSPKYLFRKEGQNVTLSCEQNLNHDAMYWYRQDPGQGLRLIYYSQIVNDFQKGDIAEGYSVSREKKESFPLTVTSAQKNPTAFYLCASSALRQSNQPQHFGDGTRLSIL.

V and J are TRBV9 and TRBJ2-7; 9 bases match TRBD1. Germline assignment: CDR1 SGDLS and CDR2 YYNGEE. With V trimmed by 0 bases and J by 1 base, 5 bases remained unmatched. CDR3 size: 16 residues. For the CDR3, the DNA is TGTGCCAGCAGCGTAGAGGACAGGGGATCGTCCTACGAGCAGTACTTC. Translated, it gives CASSVEDRGSSYEQYF. Complete variable domain (other parts from reference TRBV9 and TRBJ2-7): DSGVTQTPKHLITATGQRVTLRCSPRSGDLSVYWYQQSLDQGLQFLIQYYNGEERAKGNILERFSAQQFPDLHSELNLSSLELGDSALYFCASSVEDRGSSYEQYFGPGTRLTVT.

The chain recombines TRBV6-5 with TRBJ2-1; 9 positions agree with TRBD1. Germline CDR1 is MNHEY and CDR2 is SVGAGI. Trimming removed 2 bases from V and 7 bases from J; junction bases left unmatched: 6. The CDR3 has 15 residues. CDR3 sequence reads: CASSYGTGMWNEQFF. CDR3 DNA sequence: TGTGCCAGCAGTTACGGGACAGGGATGTGGAATGAGCAGTTCTTC.

This clonotype was seen only once. Here the CDR3 DNA reads TGCAGCGTTGTCGGGGAGGAGGGCAAAAACATTCAGTACTTC. It translates to CSVVGEEGKNIQYF. The rearrangement links TRBV29-1 to TRBJ2-4; D is possibly TRBD2 (6 bases). Germline V lookup: CDR1 SQVTM, CDR2 ANQGSEA. V was pared by 4 bases and J by 3 bases, with 13 bases between. This CDR3 is 14 amino acids long.

The V gene is TRBV27, the J gene TRBJ1-2; 12 bases align to TRBD1. Germline trimming cut 5 bases from V and 4 bases from J; bases unmatched to any gene: 8. CDR1 is MNHEY, CDR2 SMNVEV, per germline (reference sequence). This CDR3 has 16 residues. The CDR3 DNA reads TGTGCCAGCAGTCCAGGGACAGGGGGCGCAGGCTATGGCTACACCTTC. Translating it yields CASSPGTGGAGYGYTF.